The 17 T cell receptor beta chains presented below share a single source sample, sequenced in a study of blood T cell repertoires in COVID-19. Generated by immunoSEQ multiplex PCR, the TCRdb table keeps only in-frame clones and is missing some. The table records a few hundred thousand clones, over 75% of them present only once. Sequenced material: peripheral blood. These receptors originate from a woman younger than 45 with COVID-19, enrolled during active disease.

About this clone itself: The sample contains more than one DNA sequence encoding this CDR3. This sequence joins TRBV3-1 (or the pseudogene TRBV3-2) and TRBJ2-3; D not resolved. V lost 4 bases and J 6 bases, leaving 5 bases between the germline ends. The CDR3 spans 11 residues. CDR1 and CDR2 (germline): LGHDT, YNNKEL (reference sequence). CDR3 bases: TGTGCCAGCAGCCCTGGCGATACGCAGTATTTT. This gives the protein CASSPGDTQYF.

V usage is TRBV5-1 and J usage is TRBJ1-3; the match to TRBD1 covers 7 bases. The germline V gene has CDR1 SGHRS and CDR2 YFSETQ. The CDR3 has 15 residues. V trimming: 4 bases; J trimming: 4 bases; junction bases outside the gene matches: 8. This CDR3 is CASSLWDREGNTIYF. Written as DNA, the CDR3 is TGCGCCAGCAGCCTATGGGACAGAGAAGGAAACACCATATATTTT.

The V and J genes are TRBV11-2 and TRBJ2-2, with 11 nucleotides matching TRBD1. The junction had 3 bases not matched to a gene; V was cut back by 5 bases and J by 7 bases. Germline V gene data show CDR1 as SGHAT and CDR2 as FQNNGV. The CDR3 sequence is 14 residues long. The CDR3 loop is CASSMDRGHGELFF. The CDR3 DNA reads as TGTGCCAGCAGCATGGACAGGGGGCACGGGGAGCTGTTTTTT. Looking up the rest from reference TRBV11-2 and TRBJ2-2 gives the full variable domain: EAGVAQSPRYKIIEKRQSVAFWCNPISGHATLYWYQQILGQGPKLLIQFQNNGVVDDSQLPKDRFSAERLKGVDSTLKIQPAKLEDSAVYLCASSMDRGHGELFFGEGSRLTVL.

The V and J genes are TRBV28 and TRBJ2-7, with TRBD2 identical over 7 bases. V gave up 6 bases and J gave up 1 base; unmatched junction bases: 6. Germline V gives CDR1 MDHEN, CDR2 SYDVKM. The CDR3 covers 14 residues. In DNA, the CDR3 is TGTGCCAGCAGCCCCGGGGGGAATTCCTACGAGCAGTACTTC. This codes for CASSPGGNSYEQYF.

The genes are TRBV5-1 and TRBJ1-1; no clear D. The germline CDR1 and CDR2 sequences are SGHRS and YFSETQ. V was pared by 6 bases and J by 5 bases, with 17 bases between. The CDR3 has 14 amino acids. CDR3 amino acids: CASTPVGSGTEAFF. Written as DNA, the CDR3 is TGCGCCAGCACCCCCGTGGGATCGGGGACTGAAGCTTTCTTT.

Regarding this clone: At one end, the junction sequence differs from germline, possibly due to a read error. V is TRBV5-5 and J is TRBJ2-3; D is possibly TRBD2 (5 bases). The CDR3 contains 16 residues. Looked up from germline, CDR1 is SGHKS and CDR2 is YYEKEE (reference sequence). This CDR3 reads CASSALDFPFTETQYF. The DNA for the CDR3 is TGTGCCAGCAGCGCCCTGGACTTTCCTTTTACAGAGACGCAGTATTTT.

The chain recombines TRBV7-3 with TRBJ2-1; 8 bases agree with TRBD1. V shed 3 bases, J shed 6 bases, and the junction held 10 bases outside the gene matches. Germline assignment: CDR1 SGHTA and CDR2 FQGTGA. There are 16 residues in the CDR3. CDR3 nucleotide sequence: TGTGCCAGCAGCTTCATACCGGGACAGGATGCCAATGAGCAGTTCTTC. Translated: CASSFIPGQDANEQFF.

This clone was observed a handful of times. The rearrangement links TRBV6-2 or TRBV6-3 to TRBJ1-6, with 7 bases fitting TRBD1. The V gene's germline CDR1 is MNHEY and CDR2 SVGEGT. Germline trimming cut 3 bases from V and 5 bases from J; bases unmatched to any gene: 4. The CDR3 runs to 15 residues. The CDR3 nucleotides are TGTGCCAGCAGTTATAGGGACAGCGATAATTCACCCCTCCACTTT. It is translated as CASSYRDSDNSPLHF.

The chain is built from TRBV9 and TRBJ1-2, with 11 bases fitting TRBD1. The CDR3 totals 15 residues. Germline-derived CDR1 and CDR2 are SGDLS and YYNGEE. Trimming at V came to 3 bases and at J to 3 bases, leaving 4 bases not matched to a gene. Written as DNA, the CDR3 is TGTGCCAGCAGCGCAGGACAGGGGGCTTACTATGGCTACACCTTC. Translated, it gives CASSAGQGAYYGYTF.

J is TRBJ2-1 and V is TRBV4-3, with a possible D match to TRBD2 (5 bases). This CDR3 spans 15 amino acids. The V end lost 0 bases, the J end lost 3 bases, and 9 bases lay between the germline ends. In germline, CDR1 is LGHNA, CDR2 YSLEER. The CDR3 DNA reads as TGCGCCAGCAGCCAAGATATCGGAGGCTACAATGAGCAGTTCTTC. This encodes CASSQDIGGYNEQFF.

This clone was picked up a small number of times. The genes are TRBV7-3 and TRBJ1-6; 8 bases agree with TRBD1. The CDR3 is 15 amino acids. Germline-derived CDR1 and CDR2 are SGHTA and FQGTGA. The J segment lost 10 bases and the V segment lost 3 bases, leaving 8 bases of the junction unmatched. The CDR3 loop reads CASSLATGEGSPLHF. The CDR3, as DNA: TGTGCCAGCAGCTTGGCGACAGGGGAGGGCTCACCCCTCCACTTT.

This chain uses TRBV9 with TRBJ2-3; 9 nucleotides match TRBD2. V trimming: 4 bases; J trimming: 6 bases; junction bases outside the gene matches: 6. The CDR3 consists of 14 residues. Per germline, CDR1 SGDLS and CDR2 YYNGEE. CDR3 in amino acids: CASSTWTSDDTQYF. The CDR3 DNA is TGTGCCAGCAGCACGTGGACTAGCGACGATACGCAGTATTTT.

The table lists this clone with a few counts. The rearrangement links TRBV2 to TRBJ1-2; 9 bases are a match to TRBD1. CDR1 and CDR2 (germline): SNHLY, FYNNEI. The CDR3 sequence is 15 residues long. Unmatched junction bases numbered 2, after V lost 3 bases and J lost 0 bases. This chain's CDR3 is CASSEGQGANYGYTF. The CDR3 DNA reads TGTGCCAGCAGTGAGGGACAGGGAGCTAACTATGGCTACACCTTC. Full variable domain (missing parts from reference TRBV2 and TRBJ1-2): EPEVTQTPSHQVTQMGQEVILRCVPISNHLYFYWYRQILGQKVEFLVSFYNNEISEKSEIFDDQFSVERPDGSNFTLKIRSTKLEDSAMYFCASSEGQGANYGYTFGSGTRLTVV.

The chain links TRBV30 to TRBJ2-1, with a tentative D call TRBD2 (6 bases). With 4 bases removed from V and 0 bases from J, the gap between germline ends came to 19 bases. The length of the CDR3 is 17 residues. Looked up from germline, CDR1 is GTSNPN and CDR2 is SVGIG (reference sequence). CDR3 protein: CAWIRSWGEVSYNEQFF. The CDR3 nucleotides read TGTGCCTGGATTCGGTCCTGGGGGGAAGTCTCCTACAATGAGCAGTTCTTC.

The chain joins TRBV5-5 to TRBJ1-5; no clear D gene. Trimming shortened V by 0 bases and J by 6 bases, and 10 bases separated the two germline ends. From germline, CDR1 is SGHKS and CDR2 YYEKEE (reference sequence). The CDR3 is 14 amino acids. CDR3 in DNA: TGTGCCAGCAGCTTGGGGCAGGAGGGTCAGCCCCAGCATTTT. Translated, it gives CASSLGQEGQPQHF. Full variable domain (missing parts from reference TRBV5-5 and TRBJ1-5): DAGVTQSPTHLIKTRGQQVTLRCSPISGHKSVSWYQQVLGQGPQFIFQYYEKEERGRGNFPDRFSARQFPNYSSELNVNALLLGDSALYLCASSLGQEGQPQHFGDGTRLSIL.

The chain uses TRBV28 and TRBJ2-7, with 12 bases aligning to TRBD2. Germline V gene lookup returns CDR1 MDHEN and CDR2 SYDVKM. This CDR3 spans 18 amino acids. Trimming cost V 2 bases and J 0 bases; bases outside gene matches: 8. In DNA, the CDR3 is TGTGCCAGCAGTTTAAAGAGAACTAGCGGGAGGAGCTCCTACGAGCAGTACTTC. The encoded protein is CASSLKRTSGRSSYEQYF.

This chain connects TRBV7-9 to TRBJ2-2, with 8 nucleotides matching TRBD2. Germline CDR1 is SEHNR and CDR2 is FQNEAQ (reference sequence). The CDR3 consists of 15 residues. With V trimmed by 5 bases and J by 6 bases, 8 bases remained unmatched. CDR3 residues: CASSHPAGVAGELFF. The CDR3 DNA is TGTGCCAGCAGCCACCCAGCGGGAGTGGCCGGGGAGCTGTTTTTT.